This TCR beta chain is from a study of T-cell memory formation after mild COVID-19 (dated by TCRdb to the early 2020s). About the full investigation: TCR sequence clusters from the two donors were largely donor specific. Two young, previously healthy adult volunteers, one female and one male, were included in the cohort. In a couple of donors, T-cell clones that expanded and contracted after mild COVID-19 were tracked by sequencing TCRalpha and TCRbeta repertoires over time.

The sequencing machine was an Illumina NovaSeq 6000. TCRalpha and TCRbeta cDNA libraries were built by 5'RACE with constant-segment primers, adding sample barcodes and unique molecular identifiers. RNA was extracted from every sample with Trizol reagent. Amplification of the libraries took two PCR steps, and the second step added a second sample barcode plus Illumina TruSeq adapters. Sequencing of libraries was performed on an Illumina NovaSeq with 2 x 150 bp paired-end reads. As for the authors' bioinformatics: With migec v1.2.7, reads were demultiplexed and then collapsed into UMI-guided consensus sequences. Using mixcr v2.1.11, the UMI consensuses were aligned to TRA and TRB V and J templates and assembled into clonotypes. A clonotype was counted as expanded or contracted only if both edgeR and NoisET called the change significant, with noise models trained on biological replicates. For edgeR calls, the thresholds were a false discovery rate-adjusted p below 0.01 and a log2 fold-change of 1. As an exploratory analysis of dynamics, max-normalized trajectories of the 1000 most abundant clonotypes were examined with PCA combined with hierarchical clustering. Each responding clone was given a CD4 or CD8 phenotype based on the CD4+ and CD8+ repertoires, which had been sequenced separately. TCRdb handled the public reads itself, with Q25 trimming in fastp and clone calling in MiXCR, and kept productive beta chains. Every entry covers one CDR3 protein and lists the most common genes and DNA from its rows. The V and J calls were not made by the authors but by TCRdb's processing. The sample table records fewer than 350,000 distinct CDR3 sequences; 8% to 10% of these occur just once. Of the sample, about 20% falls within the top ten clones.

The study at large found these results: The study included only a couple of mild cases, and larger cohorts that include severe cases with pre-infection samples were judged to be necessary. Contracting CD4+ clones were found mainly in CM and EM memory subsets, while CD8+ clones were enriched in EMRA. Some responding clones were found in pre-infection memory, which suggests that pre-existing cross-reactive memory T cells took part in the SARS-CoV-2 response. SARS-CoV-2 specificity of the second-wave clones peaking on day 37 was not confirmed. Balanced CD4/CD8 phenotypes were observed for clones contracting from day 15 to 85, whereas a bias towards CD4+ was observed for a second wave of clones expanding from day 15 to 37.

Notes on this clonotype: The target of this receptor is not known. Per-base qualities were not stored, and no clone one base away is much larger.

Ficoll-Paque density gradient centrifugation was used to isolate PBMCs. The CDR3, from cysteine to phenylalanine, totals 15 residues. Kept here is only the CDR3 DNA, which spans 45 bases and is read in frame from base 1. Here V drops 0 bases and J drops 2 bases, and the junction holds 4 bases not matched to any gene. CDR1 and CDR2, per the germline V gene, are SGHRS and YFSETQ. Sequenced input: PBMCs or a T cell subset sorted from them (not recorded which). This receptor chain uses TRBV5-1 and TRBJ2-5; 7 nucleotides in the junction match TRBD1. This receptor was obtained from a man younger than 35 who had mild COVID-19 (a few samples of this study predate the infection). The sample titles of this study are shuffled in the database, so cell type and time point are left out; the donor was told from shared clones. The nucleotide sequence is given as TGCGCCAGCAGCTTGGCCCCGGGACAGCAAGAGACCCAGTACTTC. It specifies CASSLAPGQQETQYF.